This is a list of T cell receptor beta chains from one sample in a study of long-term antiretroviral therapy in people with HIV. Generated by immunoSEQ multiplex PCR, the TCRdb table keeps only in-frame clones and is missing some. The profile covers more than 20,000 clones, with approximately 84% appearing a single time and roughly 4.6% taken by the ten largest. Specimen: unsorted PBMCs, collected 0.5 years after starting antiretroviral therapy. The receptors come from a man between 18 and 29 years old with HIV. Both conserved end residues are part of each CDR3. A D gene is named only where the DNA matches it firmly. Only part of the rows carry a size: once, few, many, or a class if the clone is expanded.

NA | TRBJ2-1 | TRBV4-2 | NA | CASSRRFGGEVDESNEQFF | TGTGCCAGCAGCCGCCGATTTGGGGGAGAAGTCGATGAGTCCAATGAGCAGTTCTTC
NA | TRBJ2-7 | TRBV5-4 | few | CASSLGQGSYEQYF | TGTGCCAGCAGCCTAGGGCAGGGAAGCTACGAGCAGTACTTC
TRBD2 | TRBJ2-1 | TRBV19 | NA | CASSYLAGNNEQFF | TGTGCCAGTAGTTATTTAGCGGGGAACAATGAGCAGTTCTTC
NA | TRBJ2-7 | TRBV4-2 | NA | CASSQEGGIHEQYF | TGTGCCAGCAGCCAAGAAGGGGGAATCCACGAGCAGTACTTC
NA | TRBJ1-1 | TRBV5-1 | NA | CASSLEGQMNTEAFF | TGCGCCAGCAGCTTGGAGGGTCAGATGAACACTGAAGCTTTCTTT
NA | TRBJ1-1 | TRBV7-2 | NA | CASSPRGVNTEAFF | TGTGCCAGCAGCCCCCGGGGGGTGAACACTGAAGCTTTCTTT
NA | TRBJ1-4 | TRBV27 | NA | CASTPTGTSHEKLFF | TGTGCCAGCACCCCCACCGGGACGAGTCATGAAAAACTGTTTTTT
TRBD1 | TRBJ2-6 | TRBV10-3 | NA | CATGTGGDSGANVLTF | TGTGCCACCGGGACAGGGGGGGACTCTGGGGCCAACGTCCTGACTTTC
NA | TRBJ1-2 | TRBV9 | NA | CASSVGGVGYTF | TGTGCCAGCAGCGTAGGAGGGGTCGGCTACACCTTC
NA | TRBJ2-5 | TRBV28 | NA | CASSPGTSRESQYF | TGTGCCAGCAGCCCGGGAACATCAAGAGAGTCCCAGTACTTC
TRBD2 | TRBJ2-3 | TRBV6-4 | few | CASSDLTSGGTDTQYF | TGTGCCAGCAGTGACCTGACTAGCGGTGGCACAGATACGCAGTATTTT
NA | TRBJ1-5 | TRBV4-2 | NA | CASSQQGGNQPQHF | TGTGCCAGCAGCCAACAGGGTGGCAATCAGCCCCAGCATTTT
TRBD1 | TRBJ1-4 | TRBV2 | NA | CASRYPGTGNEKLFF | TGTGCCAGCAGGTACCCCGGGACAGGGAATGAAAAACTGTTTTTT
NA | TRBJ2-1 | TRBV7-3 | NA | CASSLGPAGEQFF | TGTGCCAGCAGCTTAGGACCAGCAGGTGAGCAGTTCTTC
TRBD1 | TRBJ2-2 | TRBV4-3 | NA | CASSPTTGTATGELFF | TGCGCCAGCAGCCCAACGACCGGGACAGCCACCGGGGAGCTGTTTTTT
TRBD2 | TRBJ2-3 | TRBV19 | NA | CASSIIASGGPSTDTQYF | TGTGCCAGTAGTATTATAGCTAGCGGGGGCCCTAGCACAGATACGCAGTATTTT
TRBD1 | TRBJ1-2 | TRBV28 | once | CATRLTAGGPGYTF | TGTGCCACCCGACTCACCGCAGGGGGTCCTGGCTACACCTTC
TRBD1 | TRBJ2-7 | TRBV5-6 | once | CASSTTGTGSYEQYF | TGTGCCAGCAGCACCACCGGGACAGGGTCCTACGAGCAGTACTTC
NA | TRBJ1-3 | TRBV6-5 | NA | CASGSSGNTIYF | TGTGCCAGCGGATCCTCTGGAAACACCATATATTTT
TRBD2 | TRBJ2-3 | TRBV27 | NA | CASSLRAGGSRSTDTQYF | TGTGCCAGCAGTTTAAGAGCGGGAGGGAGTAGGAGCACAGATACGCAGTATTTT
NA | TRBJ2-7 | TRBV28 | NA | CASTLTLSYEQYF | TGTGCCAGCACCCTGACACTCTCCTACGAGCAGTACTTC
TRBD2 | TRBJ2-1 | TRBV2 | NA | CASSPTSGRANEQFF | TGTGCCAGCAGCCCGACTAGCGGGAGGGCCAATGAGCAGTTCTTC
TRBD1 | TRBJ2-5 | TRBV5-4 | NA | CASSLRQGEGETQYF | TGTGCCAGCAGCTTAAGACAGGGCGAGGGGGAGACCCAGTACTTC
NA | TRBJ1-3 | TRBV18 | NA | CASAYRERNTIYF | TGTGCCAGCGCATACAGGGAGAGAAACACCATATATTTT
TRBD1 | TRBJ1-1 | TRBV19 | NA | CASSIGQAEAFF | TGTGCCAGTAGTATCGGACAGGCCGAAGCTTTCTTT
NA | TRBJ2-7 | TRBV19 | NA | CATSAGAEYEQYF | TGTGCCACCTCCGCAGGGGCAGAATACGAGCAGTACTTC
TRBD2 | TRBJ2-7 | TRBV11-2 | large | CASSLTGLAGNYEQYF | TGTGCCAGCAGCTTGACAGGACTAGCGGGGAACTACGAGCAGTACTTC
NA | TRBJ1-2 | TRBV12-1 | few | CASSFCRDRDGYTF | TGTGCCAGCAGTTTCTGCAGGGATCGGGATGGCTACACCTTC
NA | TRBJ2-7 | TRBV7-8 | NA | CASSFGHSYEQYF | TGTGCCAGCAGCTTTGGACATTCCTACGAGCAGTACTTC
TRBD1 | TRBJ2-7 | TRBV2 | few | CASSEWTGPHEQYF | TGTGCCAGCAGCGAGTGGACAGGGCCCCACGAGCAGTACTTC
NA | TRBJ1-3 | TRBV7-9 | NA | CASSLGGTAGGNTIYF | TGTGCCAGCAGCTTAGGCGGGACGGCAGGAGGAAACACCATATATTTT
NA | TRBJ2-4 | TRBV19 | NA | CASTEVDKNIQYF | TGTGCCAGTACTGAGGTTGACAAAAACATTCAGTACTTC
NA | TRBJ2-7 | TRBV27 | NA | CASSPHRDLMYEQYF | TGTGCCAGCAGTCCACACCGGGACCTAATGTACGAGCAGTACTTC
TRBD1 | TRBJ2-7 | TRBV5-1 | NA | CASSSRQGANEQYF | TGCGCCAGCAGCTCAAGACAGGGGGCCAACGAGCAGTACTTC
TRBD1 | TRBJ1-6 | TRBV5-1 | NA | CASRDREPYNSPLHF | TGCGCCAGCAGGGACAGGGAACCCTATAATTCACCCCTCCACTTT
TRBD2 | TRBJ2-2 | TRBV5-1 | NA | CASSQAGGNTGELFF | TGCGCCAGCAGCCAAGCGGGAGGGAACACCGGGGAGCTGTTTTTT
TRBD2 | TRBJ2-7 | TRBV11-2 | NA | CASSLDSGGTYEQYF | TGTGCCAGCAGCTTAGATAGCGGGGGAACCTACGAGCAGTACTTC
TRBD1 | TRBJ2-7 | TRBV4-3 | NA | CASSQDSGGDYEQYF | TGCGCCAGCAGCCAAGATTCAGGGGGCGACTACGAGCAGTACTTC
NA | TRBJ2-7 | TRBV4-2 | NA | CASSQDLWSSEQYF | TGTGCCAGCAGCCAAGATCTGTGGTCTTCCGAGCAGTACTTC
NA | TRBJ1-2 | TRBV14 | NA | CASSQALYGGSTNYGYTF | TGTGCCAGCAGCCAAGCCCTTTACGGAGGTAGTACTAACTATGGCTACACCTTC
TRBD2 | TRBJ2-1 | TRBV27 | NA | CASSLGGTSNEQFF | TGTGCCAGCAGTCTAGGGGGGACTAGCAATGAGCAGTTCTTC
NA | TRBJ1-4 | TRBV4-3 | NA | CASSQDWDHEKLFF | TGCGCCAGCAGCCAAGATTGGGACCATGAAAAACTGTTTTTT
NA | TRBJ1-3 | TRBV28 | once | CASSTAGAGSGNTIYF | TGTGCCAGCAGTACCGCGGGGGCAGGCTCTGGAAACACCATATATTTT
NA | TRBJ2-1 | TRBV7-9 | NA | CASSLRWQFDEQFF | TGTGCCAGCAGTCTTAGGTGGCAGTTTGATGAGCAGTTCTTC
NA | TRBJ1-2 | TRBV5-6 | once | CASSFSQGYTF | TGTGCCAGCAGCTTTAGTCAGGGCTACACCTTC
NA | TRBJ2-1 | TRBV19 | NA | CASSIPGSYNEQFF | TGTGCCAGTAGTATCCCAGGCTCCTACAATGAGCAGTTCTTC
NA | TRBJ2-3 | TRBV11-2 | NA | CASSIQGGYGTDTQYF | TGTGCCAGCAGCATCCAGGGGGGCTACGGCACAGATACGCAGTATTTT
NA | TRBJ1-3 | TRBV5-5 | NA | CASNRETSGNTIYF | TGTGCCAGCAACCGGGAGACCTCTGGAAACACCATATATTTT
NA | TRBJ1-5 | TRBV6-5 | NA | CASSPGQAYNQPQHF | TGTGCCAGCAGCCCGGGGCAAGCCTACAATCAGCCCCAGCATTTT
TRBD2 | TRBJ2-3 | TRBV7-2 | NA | CASSHLLAGRGPTDTQYF | TGTGCCAGCAGCCATCTTCTAGCGGGGCGGGGGCCTACAGATACGCAGTATTTT
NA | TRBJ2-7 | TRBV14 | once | CASSQDLGSFRGHEQYF | TGTGCCAGCAGCCAAGATCTAGGCAGCTTTCGTGGCCACGAGCAGTACTTC